The following is a TCR beta chain sequence with its context. Its antigen is unidentified. The repertoire was sequenced with immunoSEQ multiplex PCR; TCRdb's copy has only in-frame clones and lacks some. The data contain some 250,000 clones, 85% to 90% of them seen just once; the ten biggest clones take up around 0.34%. This record belongs to a study of cytomegalovirus exposure and HLA in healthy donors. In the study overall: The roughly 660 first-cohort repertoires shared a platform with the approximately 120 validation repertoires, as reported in a later analysis. Overall study findings and caveats: CMV antigen specificity was confirmed in vitro for three CMV-associated chains.

Germline assignment: CDR1 MDHEN and CDR2 SYDVKM. The V and J ends lost 7 bases and 4 bases respectively, with 22 bases between them. This CDR3 contains 16 residues. V is TRBV28 and J is TRBJ2-5, with D tentatively TRBD1 (6 bases). The sequence derives from a woman under 30 in good health and CMV-seronegative. Sequencing was done on a sample of PBMCs. This CDR3 reads CASIPPEGGRRETQYF. CDR3 DNA sequence: TGTGCCAGCATTCCACCCGAAGGGGGTAGGCGAGAGACCCAGTACTTC.